These 31 T cell receptor beta chains were sequenced from one sample in a study of blood T cell repertoires in COVID-19. Assay: immunoSEQ multiplex PCR; the TCRdb copy retains only in-frame clones and omits some. Of 52,000 or so clones listed, 65% to 85% were seen once; the top ten hold around a sixth. Sequenced material: peripheral blood. The receptor set was obtained from a man in his sixties or seventies with active COVID-19.

V and J are TRBV2 and TRBJ1-2, with 7 bases that match TRBD1. The V segment lost 4 bases and the J segment 2 bases; nucleotides outside the gene matches: 1. The CDR3 has 13 amino acids. Germline CDR1 and CDR2: SNHLY and FYNNEI. The CDR3 loop is CASSAGQNYGYTF. CDR3 nucleotide sequence: TGTGCCAGCAGTGCGGGACAGAACTATGGCTACACCTTC.

The CDR3 reads CASSRGTGYGYTF. The CDR3 bases are TGTGCCAGCAGCCGCGGGACGGGCTATGGCTACACCTTC. The genes are TRBV7-2 and TRBJ1-2, with a possible D match to TRBD1 (5 bases). Per germline, CDR1 SGHTA and CDR2 FQGNSA. Deletions cut 5 bases from V and 4 bases from J, with 11 bases between. This CDR3 contains 13 residues.

This CDR3 is CASSRDSNSYEQYF. CDR3 DNA sequence: TGCGCCAGCAGCCGGGACAGTAACTCCTACGAGCAGTACTTC. V is TRBV5-1 and J is TRBJ2-7, with 7 positions matching TRBD1. Germline trimming cut 4 bases from V and 0 bases from J; bases unmatched to any gene: 4. The V gene's germline CDR1 is SGHRS and CDR2 YFSETQ. The CDR3 extends over 14 amino acids.

The CDR3 is CASSSTFTGRGWYEQYF. In nucleotides, the CDR3 is TGTGCCAGCAGCTCTACCTTTACAGGGAGAGGATGGTACGAGCAGTACTTC. The chain uses TRBV28 and TRBJ2-7; possibly TRBD1 for D (6 bases). The CDR3 has 17 amino acids. V shed 6 bases and J shed 4 bases, with 25 bases lying between them. Germline CDR1 is MDHEN and CDR2 is SYDVKM.

The chain joins TRBV6-2 or TRBV6-3 to TRBJ2-3, with 8 bases matching TRBD2. Looked up from germline, CDR1 is MNHEY and CDR2 is SVGEGT. This CDR3 contains 16 residues. With V trimmed by 2 bases and J by 3 bases, 7 bases remained unmatched. The CDR3: CASSYAGGAITDTQYF. The CDR3 coding sequence is TGTGCCAGCAGTTACGCGGGAGGCGCAATAACAGATACGCAGTATTTT.

This clone was seen repeatedly, ten times or more. The chain couples TRBV28 to TRBJ1-5; 9 bases map to TRBD1. CDR1 is MDHEN and CDR2 is SYDVKM in the germline V gene. J gave up 1 base and V 4 bases, and 8 bases lay outside the gene matches. CDR3 length: 17 residues. The CDR3 reads CASSSYRGQASNQPQHF. The CDR3 nucleotides are TGTGCCAGCAGTTCCTACAGGGGGCAGGCAAGCAATCAGCCCCAGCATTTT.

The chain joins TRBV19 to TRBJ2-2; D is undetermined. Between the trimmed V and J ends, which lost 8 bases and 0 bases, there was a span of 7 bases. This CDR3 comprises 13 residues. Germline V lookup: CDR1 LNHDA, CDR2 SQIVND (reference sequence). CDR3 residues: CASSPANTGELFF. As DNA, the CDR3 is TGTGCCAGTTCTCCCGCGAACACCGGGGAGCTGTTTTTT.

The chain employs TRBV30 and TRBJ2-5, with D tentatively TRBD2 (5 bases). Trimming left V 0 bases short and J 4 bases short, with 12 bases between. The germline V gene has CDR1 GTSNPN and CDR2 SVGIG (reference sequence). The CDR3 sequence is 14 residues long. CDR3 sequence: CAWSVRSEGETQYF. Written as DNA, the CDR3 is TGTGCCTGGAGTGTACGTAGCGAAGGAGAGACCCAGTACTTC.

This sequence joins TRBV12-3 or TRBV12-4 and TRBJ1-6; TRBD1 matches at 7 bases. Germline trimming cut 6 bases from V and 10 bases from J; bases unmatched to any gene: 6. This CDR3 has 13 amino acids. The CDR3 bases are TGTGCCAGCAGAGAACAGGGGAAATCACCCCTCCACTTT. Translated: CASREQGKSPLHF.

V usage is TRBV5-4 and J usage is TRBJ1-2; 7 positions match TRBD1. The CDR3 contains 12 residues. With V trimmed by 4 bases and J by 4 bases, 1 base remained unmatched. Germline V gene lookup returns CDR1 SGHNT and CDR2 YYREEE (reference sequence). This CDR3 is CASSGDSYGYTF. For the CDR3, the DNA is TGTGCCAGCAGCGGGGACAGCTATGGCTACACCTTC.

The J gene is TRBJ2-2, the V gene TRBV9, with TRBD2 matching 7 bases. The ends lost 2 bases at V and 1 base at J; junction bases unmatched: 17. Germline V gene lookup returns CDR1 SGDLS and CDR2 YYNGEE. This CDR3 has 20 residues. The DNA for the CDR3 is TGTGCCAGCAGCGTTAGAGCGGGGACCGGAGGATGGGGGAACACCGGGGAGCTGTTTTTT. It translates to CASSVRAGTGGWGNTGELFF.

The chain is built from TRBV4-2 and TRBJ2-7, with 8 nucleotides matching TRBD2. This CDR3 is 19 amino acids long. The ends lost 0 bases at V and 4 bases at J; junction bases unmatched: 17. Germline V CDR1 and CDR2: LGHNA, YNFKEQ. The CDR3 bases are TGTGCCAGCAGCCAAGATCCCTCCTCGGCCCAGCGGGAGTTTTACGAGCAGTACTTC. It is translated as CASSQDPSSAQREFYEQYF.

V is TRBV7-9 and J is TRBJ1-1, with 10 bases lining up with TRBD1. The germline V gene encodes CDR1 SEHNR and CDR2 FQNEAQ (reference sequence). The V and J ends lost 5 bases and 0 bases, in that order; junction bases with no gene match: 9. The CDR3 is made up of 17 amino acids. In DNA form, the CDR3 reads TGTGCCAGCAGCCCCCGGGACAGGGGACGAATGAACACTGAAGCTTTCTTT. Protein product: CASSPRDRGRMNTEAFF.

The V call is TRBV28, the J call TRBJ1-3; 7 nucleotides line up with TRBD1. The CDR3 is 15 amino acids. Germline assignment: CDR1 MDHEN and CDR2 SYDVKM. V shed 4 bases and J 0 bases; nucleotides not matched to a gene: 3. The CDR3 loop is CASSWQGVSGNTIYF. CDR3 sequence (DNA): TGTGCCAGCAGTTGGCAGGGGGTCTCTGGAAACACCATATATTTT.

This sequence joins TRBV7-2 and TRBJ2-4; D is possibly TRBD2 (5 bases). In germline, CDR1 is SGHTA, CDR2 FQGNSA. CDR3 size: 14 residues. V was cut by 2 bases and J by 6 bases, with 11 bases left in between. CDR3 nucleotide sequence: TGTGCCAGCAGCTTAACTCCCCGGGGAAACATTCAGTACTTC. This gives the protein CASSLTPRGNIQYF.

The chain carries TRBV30 and TRBJ1-1, with 8 positions matching TRBD1. Germline CDR1 reads GTSNPN; CDR2 reads SVGIG (reference sequence). The V gene end was trimmed by 8 bases and the J gene end by 4 bases; junction bases not matched to a gene: 6. The CDR3 sequence is 12 residues long. This CDR3 reads CAATGGGTEAFF. CDR3 bases: TGTGCCGCAACAGGGGGGGGCACTGAAGCTTTCTTT.

This sequence joins TRBV18 and TRBJ2-5, with a weak D call TRBD1 (6 bases). Trimming stripped 6 bases from V and 1 base from J, with 15 bases between. Germline lookup yields CDR1 KGHSH and CDR2 LQKENI. The CDR3 covers 15 residues. CDR3 nucleotide sequence: TGTGCCAGCTCGAGGCAGGGGCATACCCAAGAGACCCAGTACTTC. Translating gives CASSRQGHTQETQYF.

This sequence joins TRBV5-6 and TRBJ1-3, with 7 bases fitting TRBD1. CDR1 and CDR2 (germline): SGHDT, YYEEEE. Trimming removed 4 bases from V and 2 bases from J; junction bases left unmatched: 6. CDR3 length equals 15 residues. CDR3 sequence (DNA): TGTGCCAGCAGCCCCGGGACAGCTCCTGGAAACACCATATATTTT. It translates to CASSPGTAPGNTIYF.

The V gene is TRBV11-1, the J gene TRBJ2-7, with TRBD2 matching 8 bases. The CDR3 runs to 15 residues. Germline V gene data show CDR1 as SGHAT and CDR2 as FQDESV (reference sequence). Unmatched junction bases numbered 11, after V lost 4 bases and J lost 6 bases. The CDR3: CASSSGPSGRPEQYF. The DNA of the CDR3 is TGTGCCAGCAGCTCGGGGCCAAGCGGGAGACCCGAGCAGTACTTC.

The V call is TRBV7-9, the J call TRBJ2-2; the match to TRBD2 covers 8 bases. This CDR3 contains 17 residues. The ends lost 7 bases at V and 3 bases at J; junction bases unmatched: 13. The germline V gene has CDR1 SEHNR and CDR2 FQNEAQ (reference sequence). The CDR3 spells CASTKGVGRADTGELFF. CDR3 DNA sequence: TGTGCCAGCACCAAGGGGGTCGGGAGGGCCGACACCGGGGAGCTGTTTTTT. Complete variable domain (other parts from reference TRBV7-9 and TRBJ2-2): DTGVSQNPRHKITKRGQNVTFRCDPISEHNRLYWYRQTLGQGPEFLTYFQNEAQLEKSRLLSDRFSAERPKGSFSTLEIQRTEQGDSAMYLCASTKGVGRADTGELFFGEGSRLTVL.

The V gene is TRBV7-3, the J gene TRBJ2-2; 7 bases match TRBD2. In germline, CDR1 is SGHTA, CDR2 FQGTGA. The CDR3 runs to 15 residues. V shed 2 bases and J 0 bases; nucleotides not matched to a gene: 0. The CDR3: CASSLAGANTGELFF. DNA for the CDR3: TGTGCCAGCAGCTTAGCGGGAGCGAACACCGGGGAGCTGTTTTTT.

This clone was seen once. The chain employs TRBV2 and TRBJ1-1; 7 nucleotides match TRBD1. The CDR3 is 15 amino acids. V lost 5 bases and J lost 5; bases outside the gene matches: 11. In germline, CDR1 is SNHLY, CDR2 FYNNEI. The CDR3 DNA reads as TGTGCCAGCAGTAGACAGGGAGGAGGACGGACTGAAGCTTTCTTT. This encodes CASSRQGGGRTEAFF.

Worth noting for this clone: Other DNA sequences from this sample encode an identical CDR3 as well. The V call is TRBV24-1, the J call TRBJ1-1; D is perhaps TRBD1 (5 bases). V dropped 7 bases and J dropped 1 base, with 9 bases sitting between them. Germline V gene lookup returns CDR1 KGHDR and CDR2 SFDVKD. CDR3 length: 13 residues. CDR3 protein: CATRGDRNTEAFF. Written as DNA, the CDR3 is TGTGCCACCAGGGGTGACAGGAACACTGAAGCTTTCTTT.

This clone was counted ten times or more. The chain couples TRBV28 to TRBJ2-7; TRBD2 aligns across 11 bases. This CDR3 comprises 13 residues. The germline V gene has CDR1 MDHEN and CDR2 SYDVKM. V was clipped by 6 bases and J by 3 bases; unmatched bases: 1. CDR3 sequence (DNA): TGTGCCAGCAGGCTAGCGGGAGGCTACGAGCAGTACTTC. Translation gives CASRLAGGYEQYF.

This chain joins TRBV7-8 and TRBJ2-7, with 8 bases matching TRBD1. This CDR3 has 12 amino acids. V trimming: 5 bases; J trimming: 4 bases; junction bases outside the gene matches: 1. CDR1 and CDR2 from the germline V gene are SGHVS and FQNEAQ. The CDR3 spells CASSRTGYEQYF. The CDR3 DNA is TGTGCCAGCAGCCGGACAGGGTACGAGCAGTACTTC.

V and J are TRBV28 and TRBJ2-1, with 13 bases that match TRBD2. This CDR3 contains 15 residues. Germline loops: CDR1 MDHEN, CDR2 SYDVKM. Trimming removed 6 bases from V and 10 bases from J; junction bases left unmatched: 9. The CDR3 region is CASSLGTSGEREQFF. As DNA, the CDR3 is TGTGCCAGCAGCCTGGGGACTAGCGGGGAGAGGGAGCAGTTCTTC.

The chain recombines TRBV30 with TRBJ1-5, with no clear D. There are 14 residues in the CDR3. V lost 1 base and J lost 8, with 15 bases in between. CDR1 is GTSNPN and CDR2 is SVGIG in the germline V gene (reference sequence). CDR3 sequence reads: CAWSGNTLREPQHF. CDR3 bases: TGTGCCTGGAGTGGTAACACCCTACGGGAGCCCCAGCATTTT.

J is TRBJ1-4 and V is TRBV7-3; D is perhaps TRBD1 (5 bases). This CDR3 spans 16 amino acids. Germline CDR1 reads SGHTA; CDR2 reads FQGTGA. The germline V and J ends were trimmed by 1 base and 3 bases, with 12 bases remaining between them. CDR3 coding DNA: TGTGCCAGCAGCTTAAACGGGCCGGGGGCTAATGAAAAACTGTTTTTT. This sequence encodes CASSLNGPGANEKLFF.

This chain connects TRBV25-1 to TRBJ2-1; the D gene is possibly TRBD1 (5 bases). The germline V and J ends were trimmed by 8 bases and 4 bases, with 21 bases remaining between them. The CDR3 loop spans 16 amino acids. Germline loops: CDR1 MGHDK, CDR2 SYGVNS. The CDR3 coding sequence is TGTGCCAGCGCTTCTCCGACAGCAAGAAGGTACAATGAGCAGTTCTTC. Encoded protein: CASASPTARRYNEQFF.

The chain uses TRBV11-3 and TRBJ2-5, with TRBD2 identical over 8 bases. The CDR3 loop spans 15 amino acids. CDR1 is SGHNT and CDR2 is YENEEA in the germline V gene. The V gene end was trimmed by 1 base and the J gene end by 9 bases; junction bases not matched to a gene: 10. The CDR3 loop is CASSLGGGLESPQYF. The CDR3 DNA follows: TGTGCCAGCAGCTTAGGGGGGGGACTAGAAAGCCCCCAGTACTTC.

This clone has a handful of counts. An end of the junction differs from the germline gene, which may be a read error. The rearrangement joins TRBV2 to TRBJ2-5; maybe TRBD1 (5 bases). The CDR3 is 9 amino acids. Looked up from germline, CDR1 is SNHLY and CDR2 is FYNNEI. This CDR3 reads CASSGGLNF. Here the CDR3 DNA reads TGTGCCAGCAGTGGGGGCCTGAACTTC.